The sequence of this T cell receptor beta chain was determined in a study of blood T cell repertoires in COVID-19 (dated by TCRdb to 2019 to 2021). About the study as a whole: The collaborator samples originated in the United States, Italy and Spain and spanned the acute and convalescent phases of COVID-19. The prospective study material was composed of cDNA or gDNA derived from T cells, B-cell-depleted T cells, or PBMCs. Subjects who had been exposed to COVID-19, were actively infected with it, or had recovered from it provided the deeply sampled blood TCRbeta repertoires that made up the dataset. The repertoires were released in a freely available public database intended as a resource for research on the immune response to SARS-CoV-2. Samples were obtained from the ongoing ImmuneRACE study (first 160 participants) and from 1,000 to 1,500 subjects provided by 6 global collaborators. Sample metadata almost always included a de-identified subject ID, COVID-19 status, age in years and sex. HLA class I and class II types, where available, came from metadata supplied by the sample provider rather than from assay-based typing. The study at large found these results: The amount of clinical and demographic metadata varied by source and participant and was provided uncurated.

Sequences LNHDA (CDR1) and SQIVND (CDR2) are obtained from the germline V gene (reference sequence). The CDR3 holds 14 amino acids from the cysteine to the phenylalanine. Of all the DNA, just the CDR3 is kept, 42 bases in frame from base 1. V is pruned by 4 bases and J by 6 bases, leaving 4 bases of the junction without a gene match. The immunoSEQ Assay, a bias-controlled multiplex PCR, was used to amplify TCRbeta CDR3 regions from genomic DNA. The original methods were these. Within the assay, amplification of reference gene primers was used to estimate how many nucleated cells each sample contained. To quantify the absolute abundance of each unique TCRbeta CDR3 rearrangement, sequence reads were collapsed and filtered. For each sample, productive Simpson clonality was calculated as the square root of Simpson's diversity index over productive rearrangements. The table comes from immuneACCESS by way of TCRdb, which keeps in-frame sequences with V and J called. Part of the clones is missing from these tables; in studies checked, under half for an unresolved V gene and the rest for unknown reasons. That table furnishes V, J and clone size, whereas the DNA furnished D and trimming. The sample table holds tens of thousands of clones, of which about 79% were seen once. The top ten hold 4% to 6% of the sample.

Note on this clone: Its antigen target is currently unknown. No base qualities exist here, and no much larger clone lies one base off it.

The collaborating institutions used their own protocols to collect whole blood in K2EDTA tubes. For TCRbeta analysis, collaborator samples were shipped as frozen whole blood, as isolated PBMCs, or as DNA extracted from either sample type. The sequence came from a human donor in a cohort sampled during active COVID-19. Rearrangement joined TRBV19 to TRBJ1-4, and 8 bases in between align with TRBD1. Sequencing was done on a sample of peripheral blood. The CDR3 protein: CASSNDRGHEKLFF. The DNA reads as follows: TGTGCCAGTAGTAACGACAGGGGACATGAAAAACTGTTTTTT.